A selection of T cell receptor beta chains follows, all from one sample in a study of T cell responses to AZD1222 COVID-19 vaccine. Using immunoSEQ multiplex PCR, the repertoire was profiled, and TCRdb retains in-frame clones only, with some absent. The sample has 85,000 to 90,000 clones, approximately 89% seen once. Here the sequenced sample was peripheral blood, taken on day 0 of AZD1222 vaccination. Every receptor here comes from an adult in good health. Each CDR3 is given with its conserved first and last residue. The order of the fields is CDR3 DNA, CDR3 protein, D gene, clone size, J gene, V gene. D genes are given only for firm matches. Clone size appears in some rows only: once, few, many, or a class for an expanded clone.

TGTGCCAGCAGTGAAAGGGGCCCGGATGGCTACACCTTC	CASSERGPDGYTF	-	few	TRBJ1-2	TRBV2
TGTGCCAGCAGCGTAGCGGGGACTGACTCTGGAAACACCATATATTTT	CASSVAGTDSGNTIYF	-	few	TRBJ1-3	TRBV9
TGTGCCAGCAGTTTGCAGGGCCGTTGCACCTTC	CASSLQGRCTF	-	-	TRBJ1-2	TRBV12-3/TRBV12-4
TGTGCCAGCAGCCCCGGACAGGGGAATTCACCCCTCCACTTT	CASSPGQGNSPLHF	TRBD1	-	TRBJ1-6	TRBV7-2
TGTGCCAGCAGTTTATTGTCGGGGGGGCTAGGCTACACCTTC	CASSLLSGGLGYTF	-	-	TRBJ1-2	TRBV28
TGTGCCAGCCGGAGGAGGCAGGGCTCTAGCACAGATACGCAGTATTTT	CASRRRQGSSTDTQYF	-	-	TRBJ2-3	TRBV19
TGTGCCATCAGCACGGGGGGGGCTTATAATTCACCCCTCCACTTT	CAISTGGAYNSPLHF	-	-	TRBJ1-6	TRBV10-3
TGTGCCAGCAGCCGATCCCGCAGCTATGGCTACACCTTC	CASSRSRSYGYTF	-	once	TRBJ1-2	TRBV7-8
TGTGCCAGCAGGGGGACAGTAAGTTCCGGGGAGCTGTTTTTT	CASRGTVSSGELFF	TRBD1	-	TRBJ2-2	TRBV2
TGTGCCAGCAGGACCGGGACTAGCGGAAACAATGAGCAGTTCTTC	CASRTGTSGNNEQFF	TRBD2	-	TRBJ2-1	TRBV6-5
TGTGCCAGCAGCGTTACAGGACCAAATCAGCCCCAGCATTTT	CASSVTGPNQPQHF	-	-	TRBJ1-5	TRBV7-9
TGTGCCAGCAGCCCCCTATTTATGTACGAGCAGTACTTC	CASSPLFMYEQYF	-	-	TRBJ2-7	TRBV6-4
TGTGCCAGCGCCCCCCCCGGTAGTAGGGCCGGGGAGCTGTTTTTT	CASAPPGSRAGELFF	-	-	TRBJ2-2	TRBV7-2
TGTGCCAGCAGCGCCGGGACTAGCAGTTACGAGCAGTACTTC	CASSAGTSSYEQYF	TRBD2	-	TRBJ2-7	TRBV9
TGCGCCAGCAGCCAAGCGACGGCGGGGGAATATGGCTACACCTTC	CASSQATAGEYGYTF	-	-	TRBJ1-2	TRBV4-3
TGTGCCTGGAGTCCGAAAGGGGGGCAGCCCTACGAGCAGTACTTC	CAWSPKGGQPYEQYF	-	-	TRBJ2-7	TRBV30
TGCAGCGTCATTCTGGGGCTCGTGGGCTACACCTTC	CSVILGLVGYTF	-	few	TRBJ1-2	TRBV29-1
TGTGCCAGCAGCCCCGCACCGGGACAAGGGCAGACCCAGTACTTC	CASSPAPGQGQTQYF	-	-	TRBJ2-5	TRBV3-1/TRBV3-2
TGTGCCAGCAGCCCACAGGGAAACAATCAGCCCCAGCATTTT	CASSPQGNNQPQHF	-	-	TRBJ1-5	TRBV7-2
TGTGCCAGCAGAGATCCCGGGACTACGGGCGAAAAACTGTTTTTT	CASRDPGTTGEKLFF	-	-	TRBJ1-4	TRBV6-5
TGTGCCAGCAGTGAAGGGACTAGCGGGAGCAATGAGCAGTTCTTC	CASSEGTSGSNEQFF	TRBD2	-	TRBJ2-1	TRBV6-1
TGTGCCAGCGGAGATTCCTATAATTCACCCCTCCACTTT	CASGDSYNSPLHF	-	-	TRBJ1-6	TRBV19
TGTGCCAGCTCTCGGGACAGCTCTGGAAACACCATATATTTT	CASSRDSSGNTIYF	TRBD1	-	TRBJ1-3	TRBV18
TGTGCCAGCAGCCAGGACGCGGCCGGGACAGATACGCAGTATTTT	CASSQDAAGTDTQYF	-	once	TRBJ2-3	TRBV5-8
TGTGCCAGCAGCCTAGCGGGAACTACCACAGATACGCAGTATTTT	CASSLAGTTTDTQYF	TRBD2	once	TRBJ2-3	TRBV7-9
TGTGCCAGCAGAGTACGGACAGGGGGGGTAGGCACTGAAGCTTTCTTT	CASRVRTGGVGTEAFF	TRBD1	-	TRBJ1-1	TRBV27
TGTGCCACCTCACCCGGGACGGGGGAAGCTTTCTTT	CATSPGTGEAFF	-	-	TRBJ1-1	TRBV6-5
TGTGCCAGCAGTTTACGGGGTTCTGGAAACACCATATATTTT	CASSLRGSGNTIYF	-	-	TRBJ1-3	TRBV27
TGCGCCAGCAGCCAAGAAAGGACAGCCCTCACTGAAGCTTTCTTT	CASSQERTALTEAFF	-	-	TRBJ1-1	TRBV4-1
TGTGCCAGCAGCCACCGGGACAGGACGAATCAGCCCCAGCATTTT	CASSHRDRTNQPQHF	TRBD1	once	TRBJ1-5	TRBV2
TGCGCCAGCAGCCAAGGCAGGGGGCTCACCGGGGAGCTGTTTTTT	CASSQGRGLTGELFF	TRBD1	-	TRBJ2-2	TRBV4-3
TGTGCCAGCAGCGCGTTGGCTGGAATCTCGACGGATACGCAGTATTTT	CASSALAGISTDTQYF	-	-	TRBJ2-3	TRBV9
TGTGCCAGCAGCCCGCGACAGGGGAATCTTTCACCCCTCCACTTT	CASSPRQGNLSPLHF	TRBD1	-	TRBJ1-6	TRBV11-2
TGTGCCAGCAGTTTCCCCGGGACCGGGACCCAGTACTTC	CASSFPGTGTQYF	-	few	TRBJ2-5	TRBV6-5
TGTGCCAGCAGCGTGGATAGAAGCGGGAACACCGGGGAGCTGTTTTTT	CASSVDRSGNTGELFF	-	-	TRBJ2-2	TRBV9
TGTGCCAGCAGCCGCAACAGGGAGGGCTACACCTTC	CASSRNREGYTF	-	-	TRBJ1-2	TRBV14
TGTGCCAGCAGCGACCGCCCTGGTGGCAACACTGAAGCTTTCTTT	CASSDRPGGNTEAFF	-	-	TRBJ1-1	TRBV9
TGTGCCAGCAGTTTCGGGGGTTATGGCTACACCTTC	CASSFGGYGYTF	-	once	TRBJ1-2	TRBV28
TGTGCCTGGAGTGTAGGGCCGGGAGAGCAGTACTTC	CAWSVGPGEQYF	-	-	TRBJ2-7	TRBV30
TGTGCCAGCAGCTTAGGACCCGGGGTCCAGTCCCCCCTCCACTTT	CASSLGPGVQSPLHF	-	-	TRBJ1-6	TRBV7-9
TGTGCCAGCAGCGTAGGGACGGTGTACGAGGAGCAGTACTTC	CASSVGTVYEEQYF	-	-	TRBJ2-7	TRBV9
TGTGCCAGTAGGGAGGGGCAGCACGAAACCTACGAGCAGTACTTC	CASREGQHETYEQYF	-	-	TRBJ2-7	TRBV19
TGTGCCAGCAGCATACACACCGGGACAGCCCCCTATGGCTACACCTTC	CASSIHTGTAPYGYTF	TRBD1	-	TRBJ1-2	TRBV7-2
TGTGCCAGCAGCTTTATGGACCTAGGGAGCAATCAGCCCCAGCATTTT	CASSFMDLGSNQPQHF	-	once	TRBJ1-5	TRBV5-8
TGCAGTGCTACTGGGGGAGGCGAGCAGTACTTC	CSATGGGEQYF	-	once	TRBJ2-7	TRBV20-1
TGTGCCAGCGAACAGGATTCCGGGGAGCTGTTTTTT	CASEQDSGELFF	-	-	TRBJ2-2	TRBV11-2
TGTGCCAGCAGTGAATCAGGGAGTCACCCTTCACCCCTCCACTTT	CASSESGSHPSPLHF	-	-	TRBJ1-6	TRBV6-1
TGTGCCAGCAGCTGGGAGGACAGATTGAACACTGAAGCTTTCTTT	CASSWEDRLNTEAFF	-	once	TRBJ1-1	TRBV5-6
TGTGCCAGTAGTGAACAGGGGGCTGAAGCTTTCTTT	CASSEQGAEAFF	TRBD1	-	TRBJ1-1	TRBV19
TGTGCCAGCAGCCGTGGCGCAGGGGGCCGAAACGAGCAGTACTTC	CASSRGAGGRNEQYF	TRBD1	-	TRBJ2-7	TRBV3-1/TRBV3-2
TGTGCCAGCGCGACAGGGGATAATTCACCCCTCCACTTT	CASATGDNSPLHF	TRBD1	-	TRBJ1-6	TRBV12-3/TRBV12-4
TGTGCCAGTGTTCCTTCGGGGCAGTTCACTGAAGCTTTCTTT	CASVPSGQFTEAFF	-	-	TRBJ1-1	TRBV19